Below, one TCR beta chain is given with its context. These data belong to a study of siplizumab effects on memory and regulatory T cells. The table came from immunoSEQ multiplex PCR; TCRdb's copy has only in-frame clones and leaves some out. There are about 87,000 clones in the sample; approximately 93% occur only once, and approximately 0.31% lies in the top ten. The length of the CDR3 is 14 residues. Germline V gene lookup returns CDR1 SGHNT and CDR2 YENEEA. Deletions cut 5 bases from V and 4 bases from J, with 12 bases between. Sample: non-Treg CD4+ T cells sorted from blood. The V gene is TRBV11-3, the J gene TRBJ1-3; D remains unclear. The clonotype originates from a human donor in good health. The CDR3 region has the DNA TGTGCCAGCAGCCTAACCGGGCTCGGAAACACCATATATTTT. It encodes CASSLTGLGNTIYF.